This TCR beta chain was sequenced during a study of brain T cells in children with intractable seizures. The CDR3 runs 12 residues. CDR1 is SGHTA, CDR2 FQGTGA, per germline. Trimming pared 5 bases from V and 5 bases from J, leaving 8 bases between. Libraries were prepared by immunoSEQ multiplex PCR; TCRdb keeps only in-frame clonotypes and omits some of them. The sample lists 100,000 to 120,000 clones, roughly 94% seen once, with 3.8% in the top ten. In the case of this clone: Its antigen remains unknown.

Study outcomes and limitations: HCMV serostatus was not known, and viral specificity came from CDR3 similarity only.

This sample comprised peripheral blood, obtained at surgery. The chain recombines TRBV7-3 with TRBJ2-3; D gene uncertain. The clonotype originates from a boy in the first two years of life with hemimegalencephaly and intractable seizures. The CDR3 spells CASSQGVDTQYF. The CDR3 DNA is TGTGCCAGCAGCCAAGGTGTAGATACGCAGTATTTT.